These 15 T cell receptor beta chains came from one sample sequenced in a study of human T cells and chemical hapten exposure (dated by TCRdb to about 2021). The time point label here, explained by the study, means: patch test 3, about 24 weeks after DPC sensitization. What the treatment or condition label conveys for this sample: therapeutic diphenylcyclopropenone sensitization with weekly scalp DPC. Libraries were constructed by RACE. TCRdb lists the instrument as NextSeq 500. The public reads were quality trimmed at Q25 with fastp and then assembled into clones with MiXCR by TCRdb, keeping productive beta chains. One record per CDR3 amino acid sequence lists the most common genes and DNA. The sample has roughly 200,000 distinct CDR3 sequences on record, more than 20% of them singletons. The ten largest clones capture roughly 2.3% of the sample. The source material was whole blood, sampled in connection with sensitization to the hapten diphenylcyclopropenone (DPC). The origin of the receptors is a woman in her thirties or forties with alopecia areata. Some clones in this sample may be carry-over from other donors' samples.

The J gene is TRBJ2-4, the V gene TRBV4-2; TRBD2 agrees at 12 bases. Germline trimming cut 1 base from V and 10 bases from J; bases unmatched to any gene: 2. The V gene's germline CDR1 is LGHNA and CDR2 YNFKEQ. The CDR3 totals 14 residues. The CDR3 nucleotides read TGTGCCAGCAGCCAAGGACTAGCGGGAGTTATTCAGTACTTC. It specifies CASSQGLAGVIQYF.

Many counts were recorded for this clonotype. The chain combines TRBV7-9 with TRBJ2-7; TRBD2 matches at 12 bases. V lost 7 bases and J lost 6; bases outside the gene matches: 7. The germline gives CDR1 SEHNR, CDR2 FQNEAQ (reference sequence). The CDR3 length is 14 residues. The chain's CDR3 is CASNPGLAGSEQYF. In nucleotides, the CDR3 is TGTGCCAGCAACCCGGGACTAGCGGGTAGCGAGCAGTACTTC.

This clonotype has a handful of counts. A read error may produce the germline difference seen at one junction end. This chain connects TRBV7-9 to TRBJ2-1; the match to TRBD2 covers 9 bases. Germline CDR1 reads SEHNR; CDR2 reads FQNEAQ (reference sequence). The CDR3 totals 15 residues. The CDR3 nucleotides are TGTGCCAGCAACTTAGCGGGAGATACCTACAATGAGCAGTTCTTC. As protein: CASNLAGDTYNEQFF.

In its sample, this clonotype was seen many times. This rearrangement joins TRBV2 to TRBJ1-1, with D possibly matching TRBD1 (6 bases). Germline assignment: CDR1 SNHLY and CDR2 FYNNEI. This CDR3 comprises 13 residues. V lost 4 bases to trimming and J lost 4 bases, with 10 bases between them. DNA of the CDR3: TGTGCCAGCAGTGTGCAGGGGAGCACTGAAGCTTTCTTT. This codes for CASSVQGSTEAFF.

The rearrangement joins TRBV7-9 to TRBJ2-3; possibly TRBD1 for D (5 bases). The CDR3 is made up of 12 amino acids. V lost 3 bases and J 8 bases, leaving 9 bases between the germline ends. Germline CDR1 reads SEHNR; CDR2 reads FQNEAQ (reference sequence). CDR3 bases: TGTGCCAGCAGCTTGGGGCGCGCTACGCAGTATTTT. As protein: CASSLGRATQYF.

The sample holds a few counts of this clonotype. The chain recombines TRBV10-3 with TRBJ1-2; D may be TRBD1 (5 bases). V was cut by 10 bases and J by 0 bases, with 15 bases left in between. Germline CDR1 ENHRY, CDR2 SYGVKD. The CDR3 has 14 residues. In nucleotides, the CDR3 is TGTGCCAGTAGCCGGGACGGCGCTAACTATGGCTACACCTTC. This codes for CASSRDGANYGYTF.

This sequence joins TRBV23-1 and TRBJ2-7; TRBD1 aligns across 10 bases. TRBV23-1 is an open reading frame whose function is uncertain. V gave up 5 bases and J gave up 0 bases; unmatched junction bases: 13. The CDR3 consists of 18 residues. DNA of the CDR3: TGCGCCAGCAGTAAACCGGGACAGGGGCCCACTAGCTCCTACGAGCAGTACTTC. This sequence encodes CASSKPGQGPTSSYEQYF.

This clonotype has only a few counts. J is TRBJ2-3 and V is TRBV28; perhaps TRBD1 as D (5 bases). Germline loops: CDR1 MDHEN, CDR2 SYDVKM. Trimming removed 10 bases at V and 3 bases at J, with 23 bases between. This CDR3 spans 16 amino acids. CDR3 sequence (DNA): TGTGCCACCTATCTCGGTTCAGGGCTCTTTACAGATACGCAGTATTTT. Translation: CATYLGSGLFTDTQYF.

This clonotype was picked up one time. V usage is TRBV3-1 and J usage is TRBJ2-1, with D possibly being TRBD2 (5 bases). Germline V CDR1 and CDR2: LGHDT, YNNKEL (reference sequence). Trimming left V 5 bases short and J 7 bases short, with 21 bases between. This CDR3 spans 16 amino acids. Written as DNA, the CDR3 is TGTGCCAGCAGCAAGGCTGAACTAGACGCTATAAATGAGCAGTTCTTC. Translation: CASSKAELDAINEQFF.

This chain uses TRBV28 with TRBJ2-7; 8 bases agree with TRBD1. The ends lost 6 bases at V and 3 bases at J; junction bases unmatched: 7. The germline V gene encodes CDR1 MDHEN and CDR2 SYDVKM. This CDR3 contains 14 residues. The CDR3, as DNA: TGTGCCAGCAGCGTAGGACAGGGATTCTACGAGCAGTACTTC. Translation: CASSVGQGFYEQYF.

This chain links TRBV29-1 with TRBJ2-1; D is perhaps TRBD2 (6 bases). Trimming took off 5 bases at V and 1 base at J, with 12 bases between the two ends. CDR3 size: 14 residues. Per germline, CDR1 SQVTM and CDR2 ANQGSEA. CDR3 sequence: CSVPPGGSYNEQFF. The CDR3 region has the DNA TGCAGCGTTCCTCCTGGGGGGTCCTACAATGAGCAGTTCTTC.

On this clonotype itself: The junction differs from germline at one of its ends, possibly a read error. The chain has TRBV27 and TRBJ2-7; no definite D call. CDR1 and CDR2 (germline): MNHEY, SMNVEV (reference sequence). The CDR3 consists of 13 residues. The CDR3 region is CASSSPRSSEQYF. The CDR3 DNA reads TGTGCCAGCAGTTCCCCCAGGTCCTCCGAGCAGTACTTC.

J is TRBJ2-2 and V is TRBV6-2 or TRBV6-3; possible D gene TRBD1, 5 bases. Germline CDR1 and CDR2: MNHEY and SVGEGT. Trimming pared 7 bases from V and 2 bases from J, leaving 11 bases between. The CDR3 spans 14 residues. CDR3 amino acids: CASKGSSNTGELFF. The CDR3 nucleotides read TGTGCCAGCAAGGGGTCAAGTAACACCGGGGAGCTGTTTTTT.

V is TRBV27 and J is TRBJ1-1; D is possibly TRBD1 (5 bases). The CDR3 totals 13 residues. V gave up 8 bases and J gave up 2 bases, with 12 bases separating them. In germline, CDR1 is MNHEY, CDR2 SMNVEV (reference sequence). Here the CDR3 reads CASGGLRNTEAFF. The CDR3 region has the DNA TGTGCCAGCGGGGGACTGCGCAACACTGAAGCTTTCTTT.

V is TRBV12-3 or TRBV12-4 and J is TRBJ1-1; no firm D call. This CDR3 spans 13 amino acids. V was shortened by 7 bases and J by 2 bases, with 11 bases between the two germline ends. DNA of the CDR3: TGTGCCAGCAAGCAAGATATTAACACTGAAGCTTTCTTT. The encoded protein is CASKQDINTEAFF.